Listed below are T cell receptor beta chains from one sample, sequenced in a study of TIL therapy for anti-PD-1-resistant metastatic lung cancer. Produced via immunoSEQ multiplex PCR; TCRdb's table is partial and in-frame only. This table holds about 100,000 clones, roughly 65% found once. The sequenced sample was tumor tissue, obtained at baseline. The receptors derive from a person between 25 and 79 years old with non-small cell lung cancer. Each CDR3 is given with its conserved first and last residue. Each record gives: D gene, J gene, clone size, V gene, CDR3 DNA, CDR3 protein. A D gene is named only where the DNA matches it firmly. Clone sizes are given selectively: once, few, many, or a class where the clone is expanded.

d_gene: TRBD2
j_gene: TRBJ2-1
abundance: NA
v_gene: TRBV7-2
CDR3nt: TGTGCCAGCAGCAGAGACGGGACTAGCGGGTCCAATGAGCAGTTCTTC
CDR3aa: CASSRDGTSGSNEQFF

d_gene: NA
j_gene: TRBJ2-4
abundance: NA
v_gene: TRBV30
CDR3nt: TGTGCCTGTACAGGGATAGCCAAAAACATTCAGTACTTC
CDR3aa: CACTGIAKNIQYF

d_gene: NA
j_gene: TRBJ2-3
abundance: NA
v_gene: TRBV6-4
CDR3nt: TGTGCCAGCAGTGGTGAGGCGGGTGGCACAGATACGCAGTATTTT
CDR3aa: CASSGEAGGTDTQYF

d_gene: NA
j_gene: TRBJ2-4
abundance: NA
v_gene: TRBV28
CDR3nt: TGTGCCAGCAGTTTAGGGGTTAACATTCAGTACTTC
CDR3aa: CASSLGVNIQYF

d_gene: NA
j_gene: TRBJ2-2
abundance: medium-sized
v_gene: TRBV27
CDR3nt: TGTGCCAGCTTAGGCGGCGGGGAGCTGTTTTTT
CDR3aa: CASLGGGELFF

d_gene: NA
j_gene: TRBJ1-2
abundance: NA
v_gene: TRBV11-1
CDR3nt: TGTGCCAGCAGCCTGACCGATAACTATGGCTACACCTTC
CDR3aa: CASSLTDNYGYTF

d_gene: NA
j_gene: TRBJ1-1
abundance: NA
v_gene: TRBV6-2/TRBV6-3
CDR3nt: TGTGCCAGCAGTTACCTAGGCGCATCGGGCGCTTTCTTT
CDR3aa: CASSYLGASGAFF

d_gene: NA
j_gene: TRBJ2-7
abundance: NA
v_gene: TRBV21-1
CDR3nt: TGTGCCAGCAGCCCCCTCGGGGGGAGGCACGAGCAGTACTTC
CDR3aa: CASSPLGGRHEQYF

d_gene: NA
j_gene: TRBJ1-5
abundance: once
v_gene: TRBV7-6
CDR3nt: TGTGCCAGCAGCTTACAGTCGGGACTCAATCAGCCCCAGCATTTT
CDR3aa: CASSLQSGLNQPQHF

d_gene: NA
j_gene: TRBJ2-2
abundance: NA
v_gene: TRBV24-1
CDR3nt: TGTGCCGTGGGGGGCTACGGGGCAAACACCGGGGAGCTGTTTTTT
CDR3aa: CAVGGYGANTGELFF

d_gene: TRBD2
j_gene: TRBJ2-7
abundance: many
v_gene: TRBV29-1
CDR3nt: TGCAGCGTTGAAGGGCTAGCGGGAAACTACGAGCAGTACTTC
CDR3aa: CSVEGLAGNYEQYF

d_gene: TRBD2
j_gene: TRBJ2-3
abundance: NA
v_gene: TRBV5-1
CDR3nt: TGCGCCAGCAGCTCTGGACTAGCGGATACTGATACGCAGTATTTT
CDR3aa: CASSSGLADTDTQYF

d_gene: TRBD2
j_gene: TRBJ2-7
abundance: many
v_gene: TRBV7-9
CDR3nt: TGTGCCAGCAGCGATCGACTAGCGGGGGACGACGAGCAGTACTTC
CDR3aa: CASSDRLAGDDEQYF

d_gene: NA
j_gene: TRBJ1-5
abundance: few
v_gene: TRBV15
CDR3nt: TGTGCCACCAGCAGAGAATCCGGGACAATAAGCAATCAGCCCCAGCATTTT
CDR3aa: CATSRESGTISNQPQHF

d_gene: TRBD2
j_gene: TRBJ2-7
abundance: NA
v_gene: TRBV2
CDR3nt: TGTGCCAGCAAAATTAGGGGTCGGGAGGCAGGCGAGCAGTACTTC
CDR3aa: CASKIRGREAGEQYF

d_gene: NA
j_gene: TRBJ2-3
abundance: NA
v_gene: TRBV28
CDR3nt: TGTGCCAGCAGTGGCCGGCTGTCCACAGATACGCAGTATTTT
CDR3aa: CASSGRLSTDTQYF

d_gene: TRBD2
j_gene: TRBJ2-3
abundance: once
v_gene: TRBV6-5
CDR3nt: TGTGCCAGCAGCGGACTAGCGGGGTACACAGATACGCAGTATTTT
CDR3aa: CASSGLAGYTDTQYF

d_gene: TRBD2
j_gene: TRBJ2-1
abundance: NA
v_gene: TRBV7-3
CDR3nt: TGTGCCAGCAGCTTAGCGGGGGGAAACAATGAGCAGTTCTTC
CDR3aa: CASSLAGGNNEQFF

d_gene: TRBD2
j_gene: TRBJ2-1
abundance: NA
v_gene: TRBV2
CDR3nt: TGTGCCAGCCGAGTTCCCCTAGCGGGAAATGAGCAGTTCTTC
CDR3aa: CASRVPLAGNEQFF

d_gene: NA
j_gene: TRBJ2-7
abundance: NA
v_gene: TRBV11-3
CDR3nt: TGTGCCAGCAGCTTAGTCCCCTCCTACGAGCAGTACTTC
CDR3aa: CASSLVPSYEQYF

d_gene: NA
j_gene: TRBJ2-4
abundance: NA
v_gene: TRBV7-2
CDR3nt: TGTGCCAGCAGCGGACTAGCCAAAAACATTCAGTACTTC
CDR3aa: CASSGLAKNIQYF

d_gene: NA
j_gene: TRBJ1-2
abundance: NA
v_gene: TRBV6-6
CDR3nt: TGTGCCAGCACCGCTAGTGGACAGAACTATGGCTACACCTTC
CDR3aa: CASTASGQNYGYTF

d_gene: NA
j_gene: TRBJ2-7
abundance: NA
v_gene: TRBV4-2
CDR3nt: TGTGCCAGCACCCCGAAGGATGGGACACATTCCTACGAGCAGTACTTC
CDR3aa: CASTPKDGTHSYEQYF

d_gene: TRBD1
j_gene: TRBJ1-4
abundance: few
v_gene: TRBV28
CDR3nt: TGTGCCAGCACGGGACAGGGGGGTAGGGAAAAACTGTTTTTT
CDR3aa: CASTGQGGREKLFF

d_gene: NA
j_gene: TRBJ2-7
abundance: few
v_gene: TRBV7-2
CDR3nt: TGTGCCAGCAGCCCAGGGGGAGGGGCCTACGAGCAGTACTTC
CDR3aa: CASSPGGGAYEQYF

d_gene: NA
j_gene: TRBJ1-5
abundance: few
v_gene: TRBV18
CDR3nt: TGTGCCAGCTCACGGGGGGAGGACCAGCCCCAGCATTTT
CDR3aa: CASSRGEDQPQHF

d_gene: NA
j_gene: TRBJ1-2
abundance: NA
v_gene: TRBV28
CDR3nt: TGTGCCAGCTCCCGTTACCGGGGGACCTATGGCTACACCTTC
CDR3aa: CASSRYRGTYGYTF

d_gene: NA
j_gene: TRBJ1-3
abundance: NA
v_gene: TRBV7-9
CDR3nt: TGTGCCAGCAGCTCTAGACAAGCGGCGGTCTCTGGAAACACCATATATTTT
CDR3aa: CASSSRQAAVSGNTIYF

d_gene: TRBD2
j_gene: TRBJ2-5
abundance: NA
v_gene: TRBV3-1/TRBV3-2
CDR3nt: TGTGCCAGCAGCCACCCGGGACTAGCGGGACTTGAGACCCAGTACTTC
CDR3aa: CASSHPGLAGLETQYF

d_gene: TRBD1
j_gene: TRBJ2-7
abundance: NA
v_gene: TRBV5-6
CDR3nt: TGTGCCAGCAGCTCGGCGGACAGGTGGGCGGAGCAGTACTTC
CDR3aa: CASSSADRWAEQYF

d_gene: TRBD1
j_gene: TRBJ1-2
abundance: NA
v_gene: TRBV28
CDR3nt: TGTGCCAGCAGTTTCTTCGGACAGGGTAGTGGCTACACCTTC
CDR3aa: CASSFFGQGSGYTF

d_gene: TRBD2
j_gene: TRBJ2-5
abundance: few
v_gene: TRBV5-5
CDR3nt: TGTGCCAGCAGCTTGATAGCGGGAGGGGGTGAGACCCAGTACTTC
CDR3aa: CASSLIAGGGETQYF

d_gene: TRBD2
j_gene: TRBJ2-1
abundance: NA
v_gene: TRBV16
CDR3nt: TGTGCCAGCAGCTTAGGGCAGCGGGGCAATGAGCAGTTCTTC
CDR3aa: CASSLGQRGNEQFF

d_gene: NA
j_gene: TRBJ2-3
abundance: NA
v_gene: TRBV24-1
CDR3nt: TGTGCCACCAGTCCGTCCTTCACAGATACGCAGTATTTT
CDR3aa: CATSPSFTDTQYF

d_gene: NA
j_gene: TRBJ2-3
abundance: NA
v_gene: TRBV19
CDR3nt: TGTGCCAGTAGTACAGGGTTACCGGCTCGAACAGATACGCAGTATTTT
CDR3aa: CASSTGLPARTDTQYF